The present T cell receptor (beta chain) was sequenced within a study of persistence of HIV-infected CD4 T cells (dated by TCRdb to 2020 to 2022). About the study as a whole: Suppressive ART had been received by participants for a median of roughly eight years. Peripheral blood samples of up to roughly 200 mL were collected at multiple time points, except for a couple of participants, who underwent leukapheresis at a single time point. CMV- and HIV-1 Gag-responding CD4+ T cells were isolated from ART-treated individuals so that antigen-driven clonal expansion of HIV-1-infected cells could be examined. Proviral sequencing was used to assess clonality among infected cells, whereas TCRbeta sequencing gauged the clonality of all cells within each sorted population. In the cross-participant TCR cluster analysis, roughly 8 participants were included for CMV and roughly 7 participants were included for Gag. Results and caveats for the whole study, not just this receptor: Only a small number of individuals took part in the study, and the range of antigens tested was limited. Antigen-responding cells were enriched for degenerate expanded CDR3beta sequences, which suggests convergent selection of CD4+ responses to CMV and Gag. Bulk TCR analyses could not be restricted to the rare CMV-responding cells that actually carried HIV-1 proviruses. TCRbeta richness in CMV- and Gag-responding cells was significantly lower than in anti-CD3/anti-CD28-responding cells; CMV-responding cells had higher oligoclonality than CD3/CD28-stimulated and Gag-responding cells. Within the same sorted populations, how oligoclonal the TCRs were correlated with how oligoclonal the proviruses were.

The label giving this sample's treatment or condition can be read as: suppressive antiretroviral therapy. A pool of overlapping HIV-1 Gag 15-mer peptides was used at about 1 ug per peptide per mL for cell stimulation. CD4+ T cells that responded were sorted based on upregulation of both CD40 ligand and CD69. Participants were HIV-1-infected adults who started suppressive ART during chronic infection. Plasma HIV-1 RNA had been undetectable (below 50 copies/mL) in participants for at least 4 years. To be included, a participant needed positive CMV serology and a CD4+ T cell count above 400 cells/uL. Before stimulation, PBMCs were isolated using density centrifugation and then depleted of CD8+ T cells. For roughly 20 hours, CD8-depleted PBMCs were stimulated with anti-CD28/CD49d costimulation, a CD40-blocking antibody, and enfuvirtide, which was added to prevent new infections. Cells were sorted on a Beckman Coulter MoFlo Legacy or XDP sorter, with propidium iodide excluding dead cells. Genomic DNA was extracted using the QIAamp DNA Mini Kit for samples with more than one million cells and using the Quick-DNA Microprep Kit for all other samples.

By share, this clone ranks as medium-sized (0.01 to 0.1%). This receptor's antigen is unknown. No base qualities exist here, and no much larger clone lies one base off it. The immunoSEQ hsTCRB assay version 4, run in survey mode, was used to sequence TCRbeta repertoires from genomic DNA. Genomic DNA was diluted to roughly 10 ng/uL, and up to roughly 1 ug per sample was used for TCRbeta sequencing. In the paper's pipeline: ImmunoSeq Analyzer 3.0 was used for analysis of TCRbeta data, and diversity was computed on productive nucleotide rearrangements. Lower-bound TCR diversity was estimated with the improved Chao index, and clonality with the Gini coefficient using the Immunarch R package. When different nucleotide rearrangements encoded the same CDR3beta amino acid sequence, each rearrangement was treated as a distinct clonotype. Differential abundance analysis found TCRbeta sequences that were significantly enriched in antigen-responding cells compared with anti-CD3/anti-CD28-activated cells. Using predicted peptide-MHC specificity as the basis, GLIPH2 grouped TCRs into clusters, both for each participant individually and for the merged data sets that combined participants. TCRdb re-hosts the immuneACCESS table, in-frame sequences only. Its copies lack some clones; in the studies checked, an unresolved V gene accounts for under half of them, and the cause for the rest is not known. That table gives V, J and clone size, and the DNA gave D and trimming. The table for this sample lists about 20,000 clones; 60% to 80% of them were counted only once. Around 2% of the sample rests with the top ten.

Material: CD4+ T cells sorted from PBMCs after approximately 19-hour stimulation, obtained from a patient who received antiretroviral therapy. Interpreted using the paper, the cell subset or site label stands for: CD40L+CD69+ CD4 T cells responding to HIV-1 Gag peptides. The clonotype originates from an adult woman with HIV who was CMV-seropositive.

The CDR3 region reads CASSQEGSGRWDEQYF. The DNA reads as follows: TGCGCCAGCAGCCAAGAGGGGTCGGGGCGATGGGACGAGCAGTACTTC. This chain is built from TRBV4-1 and TRBJ2-7, with the D call perhaps TRBD1 or TRBD2, each one matching 5 bases. The germline V gene yields MGHRA for CDR1 and YSYEKL for CDR2. At the junction V is shortened by 0 bases and J by 5 bases, with 17 bases in between. The CDR3 spans 16 residues, from the cysteine through the phenylalanine. CDR3 DNA is the only sequence kept; it has 48 bases, read in frame from the first base.